The present T cell receptor (beta chain) was sequenced within a study of Tregs in tolerant kidney transplant recipients. The CDR3 runs 14 residues. V lost 4 bases to trimming and J lost 1 base, with 10 bases between them. Per the germline V gene, CDR1 is MGHRA and CDR2 is YSYEKL. This clone showed up just a few times. TCRdb keeps only in-frame clones here, not all; method: immunoSEQ multiplex PCR. The sample includes around 61,000 clones, more than 70% of them seen just once. Unstimulated regulatory T cells (CD4+CD25+CD127-), CD4+CD25- non-regulatory cells, CD4 and CD8 cells were FACS-sorted from thawed PBMCs.

The clonotype comes from a human donor in good health. The specimen was CD4+ T cells from blood. V is TRBV4-1 and J is TRBJ1-2; D not resolved. The CDR3, as DNA: TGCGCCAGCAGCCCCCCTGGCAGTAACTATGGCTACACCTTC. Its translation: CASSPPGSNYGYTF.